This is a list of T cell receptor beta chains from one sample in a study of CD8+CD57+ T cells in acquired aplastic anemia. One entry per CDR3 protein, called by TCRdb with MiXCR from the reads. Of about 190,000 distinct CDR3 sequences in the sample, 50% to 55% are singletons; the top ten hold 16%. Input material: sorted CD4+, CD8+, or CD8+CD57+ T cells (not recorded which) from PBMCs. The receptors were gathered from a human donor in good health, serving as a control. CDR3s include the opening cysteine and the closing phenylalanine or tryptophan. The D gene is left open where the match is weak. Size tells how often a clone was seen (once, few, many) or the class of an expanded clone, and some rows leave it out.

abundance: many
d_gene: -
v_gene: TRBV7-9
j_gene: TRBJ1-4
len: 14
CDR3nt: TGTGCCAGCAGCCCCCGGTTGCCCTATGAAAAACTGTTTTTT
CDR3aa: CASSPRLPYEKLFF

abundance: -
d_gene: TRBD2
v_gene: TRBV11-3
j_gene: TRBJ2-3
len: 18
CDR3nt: TGTGCCAGCAGCTCACGACTAGCGGGGGGGGTAAGCACAGATACGCAGTATTTT
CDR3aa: CASSSRLAGGVSTDTQYF

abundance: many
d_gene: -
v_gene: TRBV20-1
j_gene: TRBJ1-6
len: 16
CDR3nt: TGCAGTGCTAGAGATCGAGTTGGCACAAGGACCTTCCCCCTCCACTTT
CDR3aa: CSARDRVGTRTFPLHF

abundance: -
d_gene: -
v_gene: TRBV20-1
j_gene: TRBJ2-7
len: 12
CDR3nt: TGCAGTGCTAGAGATGCATCATACGAGCTGTACTTC
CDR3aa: CSARDASYELYF

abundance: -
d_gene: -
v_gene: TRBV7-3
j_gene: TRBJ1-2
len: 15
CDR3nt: TGTGCCAGCAGCCAAAGACGGTCGTTAAACTATGGCTACACCTTC
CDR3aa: CASSQRRSLNYGYTF

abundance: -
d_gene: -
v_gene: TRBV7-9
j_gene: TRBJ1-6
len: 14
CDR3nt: TGTGCCAGCAGCACTACAGGGCCCAATCAGCCCCTCCACTTT
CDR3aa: CASSTTGPNQPLHF

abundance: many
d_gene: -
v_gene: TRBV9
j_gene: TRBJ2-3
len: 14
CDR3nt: TGTGCCAGCAGCGTTTTTTCTAGCACAGATACGCAGTATTTT
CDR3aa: CASSVFSSTDTQYF

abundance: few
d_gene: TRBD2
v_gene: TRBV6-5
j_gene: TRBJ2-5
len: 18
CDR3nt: TGTGCCGGCAGTTACTCCGGACTAGCGGGGACTGGGCTGGAGACCCAGTACTTC
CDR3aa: CAGSYSGLAGTGLETQYF

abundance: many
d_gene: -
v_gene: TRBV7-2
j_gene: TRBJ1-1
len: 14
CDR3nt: TGTGCCAGCAGCTTAGTCGGTGAGGGTCCTGAAGCTTTCTTT
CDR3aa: CASSLVGEGPEAFF

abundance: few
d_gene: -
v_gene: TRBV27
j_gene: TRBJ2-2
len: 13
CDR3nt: TGTGCCAGCAGTCGGAGCCCCGGGGGGGAGCTGTTTTTT
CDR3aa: CASSRSPGGELFF

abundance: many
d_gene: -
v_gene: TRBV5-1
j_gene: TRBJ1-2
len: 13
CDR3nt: TGCGCCAGCAGCTTGCTTGACGGGTATGGCTACACCTTC
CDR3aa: CASSLLDGYGYTF

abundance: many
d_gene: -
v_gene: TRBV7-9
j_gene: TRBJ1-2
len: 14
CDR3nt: TGTGCCAGCAGCCCCGATGGGGGGGGCGAAGGCTACACCTTC
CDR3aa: CASSPDGGGEGYTF

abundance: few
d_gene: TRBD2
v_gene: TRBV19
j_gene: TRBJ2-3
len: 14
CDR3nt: TGTGCCAGTAGTATAGCGGGGGGTGAGGATACGCAGTATTTT
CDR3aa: CASSIAGGEDTQYF

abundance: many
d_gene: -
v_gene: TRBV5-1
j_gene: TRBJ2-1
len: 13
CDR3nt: TGCGCCAGCAGCTTACGGGTAGCTTTTGAGCAGTTCTTC
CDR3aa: CASSLRVAFEQFF

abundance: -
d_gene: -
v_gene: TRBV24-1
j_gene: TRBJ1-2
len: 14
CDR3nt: TGTGCCAGCGGTTTATCGGGAGCTAACTATGGCTACACCTTC
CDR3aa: CASGLSGANYGYTF

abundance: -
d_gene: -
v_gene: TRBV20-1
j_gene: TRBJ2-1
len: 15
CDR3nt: TGCAGTGCTAGGGGGACGGGACTCCCGCCGAATGAGCAGTTCTTC
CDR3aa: CSARGTGLPPNEQFF

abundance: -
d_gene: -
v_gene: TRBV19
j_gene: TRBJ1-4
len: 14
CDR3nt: TGTGCCAGTAGGGTTCGGACAGAGTATGAAAAACTGTTTTTT
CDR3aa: CASRVRTEYEKLFF

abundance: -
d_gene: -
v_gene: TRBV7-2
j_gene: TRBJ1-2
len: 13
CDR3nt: TGTGCCAGCAGGTCGGACGGTCCCTATGGCTACACCTTC
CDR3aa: CASRSDGPYGYTF

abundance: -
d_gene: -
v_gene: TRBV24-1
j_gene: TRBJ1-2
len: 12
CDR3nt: TGTGCCACCAGTGTGGGGGCTGGTGGCTACACCTTC
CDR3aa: CATSVGAGGYTF

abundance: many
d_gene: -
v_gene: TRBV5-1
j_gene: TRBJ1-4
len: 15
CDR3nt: TGCGCCAGCAGTGATGCTGTTGGGGCTAATGAAAAACTGTTTTTT
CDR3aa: CASSDAVGANEKLFF

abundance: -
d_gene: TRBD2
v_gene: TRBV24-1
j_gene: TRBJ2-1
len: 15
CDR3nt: TGTGCCACCAGTGAAGGGACTAGCGGTTACAATGAGCAGTTCTTC
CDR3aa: CATSEGTSGYNEQFF

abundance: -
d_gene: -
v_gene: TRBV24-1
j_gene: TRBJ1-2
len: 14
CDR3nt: TGTGCCACCAGTGACTCCAGACCTACCTCTGGCTACACCTTC
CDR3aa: CATSDSRPTSGYTF

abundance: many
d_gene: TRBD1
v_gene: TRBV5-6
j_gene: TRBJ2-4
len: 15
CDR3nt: TGTGCCAGCAGTTATGACAGGGGGCGCGGAAACATTCAGTACTTC
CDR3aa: CASSYDRGRGNIQYF

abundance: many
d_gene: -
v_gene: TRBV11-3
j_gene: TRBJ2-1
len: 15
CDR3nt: TGTGCCAGCAGCTTTGGGGCAGGGGTTTGGGATGAGCAGTTCTTC
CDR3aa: CASSFGAGVWDEQFF

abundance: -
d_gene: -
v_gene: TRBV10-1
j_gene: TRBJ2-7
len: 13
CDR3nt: TGCGCCAGCAGTGCTGGGTTGGCCTACGAGCAGTACTTC
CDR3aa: CASSAGLAYEQYF

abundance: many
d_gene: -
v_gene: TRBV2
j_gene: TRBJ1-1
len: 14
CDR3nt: TGTGCCAGCACCTCGATGGGGGCGAACACTGAAGCTTTCTTT
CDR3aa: CASTSMGANTEAFF

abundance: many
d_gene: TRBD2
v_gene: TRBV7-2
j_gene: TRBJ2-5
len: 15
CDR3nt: TGTGCCAGCACCACGTTCCGGGAGGTGGGAGAGACCCAGTACTTC
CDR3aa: CASTTFREVGETQYF

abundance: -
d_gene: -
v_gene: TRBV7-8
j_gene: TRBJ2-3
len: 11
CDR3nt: TGTGCCAGCTATGGCACAGATACGCAGTATTTT
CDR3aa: CASYGTDTQYF

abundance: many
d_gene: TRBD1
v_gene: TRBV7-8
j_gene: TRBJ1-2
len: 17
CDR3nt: TGTGCCAGCAGCTTAGGGATTAGAGGACAGGGGGCGGAAGGCTACACCTTC
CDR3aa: CASSLGIRGQGAEGYTF

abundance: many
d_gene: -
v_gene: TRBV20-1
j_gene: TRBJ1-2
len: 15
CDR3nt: TGCAGTGCTAGAGAAAGGACAGCCCATAACTATGGCTACACCTTC
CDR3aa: CSARERTAHNYGYTF

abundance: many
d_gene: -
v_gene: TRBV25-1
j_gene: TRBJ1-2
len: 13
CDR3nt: TGTGCCAGCAGTGATAGAGGGAACTATGGCTACACCTTC
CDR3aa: CASSDRGNYGYTF

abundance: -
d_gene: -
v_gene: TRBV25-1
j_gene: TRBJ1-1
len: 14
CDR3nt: TGTGCCAGCACCCAAAACCAGGGGTTACAGGAAGCTTTCTTT
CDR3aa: CASTQNQGLQEAFF

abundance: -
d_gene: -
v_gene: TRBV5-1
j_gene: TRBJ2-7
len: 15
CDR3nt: TGCGCCAGCAGCTTGGAGGCGGTGGGCTCCTACGAGCAGTACTTC
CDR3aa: CASSLEAVGSYEQYF

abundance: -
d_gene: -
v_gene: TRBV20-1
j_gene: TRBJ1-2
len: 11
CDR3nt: TGCAGTGCTAGAAGAAACAGGCGATCCACCTTC
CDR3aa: CSARRNRRSTF

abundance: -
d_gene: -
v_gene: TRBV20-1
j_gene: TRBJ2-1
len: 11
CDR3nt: TGCAGTGCAACAAGAGACAATGAGCAGTTCTTC
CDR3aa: CSATRDNEQFF

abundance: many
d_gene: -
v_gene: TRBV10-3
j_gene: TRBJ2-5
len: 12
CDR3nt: TGTGCCTCTGCGGGGACAGAAGAGACCCAGTACTTC
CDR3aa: CASAGTEETQYF

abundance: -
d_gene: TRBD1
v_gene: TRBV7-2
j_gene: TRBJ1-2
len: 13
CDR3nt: TGTGCCAGTACTAAGGACAGGATCTATGGCTACACCTTC
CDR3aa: CASTKDRIYGYTF

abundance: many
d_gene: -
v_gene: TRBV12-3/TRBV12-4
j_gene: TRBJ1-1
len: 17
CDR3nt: TGTGCCAGCAGCGGGATGACAGAGTTCCCTAAGAGGACTGAAGCTTTCTTT
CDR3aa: CASSGMTEFPKRTEAFF

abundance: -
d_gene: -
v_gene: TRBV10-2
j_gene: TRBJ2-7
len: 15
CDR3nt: TGCGCCAGCAACGCCAGCAGCAGGGGCCGGGGGGAGCAGTACTTC
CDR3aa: CASNASSRGRGEQYF

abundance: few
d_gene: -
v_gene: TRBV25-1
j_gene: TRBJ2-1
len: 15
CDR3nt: TGTGCCAGCAGTGAGTTCCGGGGTGACTACAATGAGCAGTTCTTC
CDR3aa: CASSEFRGDYNEQFF

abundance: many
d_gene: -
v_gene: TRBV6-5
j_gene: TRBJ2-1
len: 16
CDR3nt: TGTGCCAGCAGTTCCCCCTACAGAAACCCGTACAATGAGCAGTTCTTC
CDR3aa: CASSSPYRNPYNEQFF

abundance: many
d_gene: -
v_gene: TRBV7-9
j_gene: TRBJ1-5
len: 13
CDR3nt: TGTGCCAGCAACTCGGGTCAGGCCCAGCCCCAGCATTTT
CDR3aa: CASNSGQAQPQHF

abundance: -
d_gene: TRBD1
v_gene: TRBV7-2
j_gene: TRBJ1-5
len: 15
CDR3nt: TGTGCCAGCAGCTGGGACAGGGTATTGGGTCAGCCCCAGCATTTT
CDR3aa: CASSWDRVLGQPQHF

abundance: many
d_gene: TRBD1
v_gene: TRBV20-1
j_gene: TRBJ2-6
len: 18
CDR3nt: TGCAGTGCAAAAGGGAGGGACAGGGCATCCTCTGGGGCCAACGTCCTGACTTTC
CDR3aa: CSAKGRDRASSGANVLTF

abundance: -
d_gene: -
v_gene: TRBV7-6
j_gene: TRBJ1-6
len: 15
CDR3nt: TGTGCCAGCAGCTTAACGGTCACAGGTTCCTCACCCCCCCACTTT
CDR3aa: CASSLTVTGSSPPHF

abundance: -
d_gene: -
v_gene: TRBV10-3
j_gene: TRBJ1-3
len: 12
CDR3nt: TGTGCCAGCTTAAACTCTGGAAACACCATATATTTT
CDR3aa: CASLNSGNTIYF